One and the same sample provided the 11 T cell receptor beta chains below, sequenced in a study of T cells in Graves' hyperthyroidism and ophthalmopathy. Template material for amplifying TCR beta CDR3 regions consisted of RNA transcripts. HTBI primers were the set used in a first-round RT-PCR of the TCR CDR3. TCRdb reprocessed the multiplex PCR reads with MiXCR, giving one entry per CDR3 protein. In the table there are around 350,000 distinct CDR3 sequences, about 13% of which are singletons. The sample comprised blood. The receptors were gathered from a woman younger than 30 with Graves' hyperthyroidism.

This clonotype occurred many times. The DNA of the CDR3 is TGTGCCACCAGCAGAGCCGTCCCCACAACGGCGGGGGAGACCCAGTACTTC. It codes for CATSRAVPTTAGETQYF. The genes are TRBV15 and TRBJ2-5, with D perhaps matching TRBD2 (6 bases). This CDR3 is built from 17 residues. V gave up 1 base and J gave up 5 bases, with 20 bases separating them. Germline loops: CDR1 LNHNV, CDR2 YYDKDF (reference sequence).

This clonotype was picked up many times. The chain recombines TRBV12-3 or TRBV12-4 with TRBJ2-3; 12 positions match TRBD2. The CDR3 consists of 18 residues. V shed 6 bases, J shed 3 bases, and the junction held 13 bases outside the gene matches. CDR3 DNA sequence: TGTGCCAGCAGACTTACTAGCGGGGGGTCCCGATTGACAGATACGCAGTATTTT. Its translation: CASRLTSGGSRLTDTQYF.

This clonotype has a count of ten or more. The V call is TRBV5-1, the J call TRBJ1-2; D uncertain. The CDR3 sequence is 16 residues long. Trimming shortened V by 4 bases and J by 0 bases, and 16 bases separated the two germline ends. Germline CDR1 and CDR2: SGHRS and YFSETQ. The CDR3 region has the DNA TGCGCCAGCAGCCTTGGCGATCCTTTTTCTAACTATGGCTACACCTTC. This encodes CASSLGDPFSNYGYTF.

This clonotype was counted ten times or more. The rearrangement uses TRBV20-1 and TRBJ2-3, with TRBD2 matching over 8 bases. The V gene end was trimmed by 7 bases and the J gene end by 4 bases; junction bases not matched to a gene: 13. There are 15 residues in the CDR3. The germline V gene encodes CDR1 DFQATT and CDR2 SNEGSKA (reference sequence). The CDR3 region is CSVEIAGSRADTQYF. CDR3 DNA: TGCAGTGTTGAAATAGCGGGATCGAGGGCAGATACGCAGTATTTT.

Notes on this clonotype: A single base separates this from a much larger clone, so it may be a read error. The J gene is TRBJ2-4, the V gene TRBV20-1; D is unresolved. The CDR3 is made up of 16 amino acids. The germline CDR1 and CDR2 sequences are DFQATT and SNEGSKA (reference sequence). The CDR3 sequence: CGARDPQEVAKNIQYF. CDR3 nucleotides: TGCGGTGCTAGAGACCCCCAAGAAGTAGCCAAAAACATTCAGTACTTC.

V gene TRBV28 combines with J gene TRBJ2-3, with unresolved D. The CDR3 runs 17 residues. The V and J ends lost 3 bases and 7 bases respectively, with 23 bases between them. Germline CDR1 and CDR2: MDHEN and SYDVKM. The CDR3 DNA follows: TGTGCCAGCAGTTTCCTTGGGCTCCTGGCTCAAGTTAATACGCAGTATTTT. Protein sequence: CASSFLGLLAQVNTQYF.

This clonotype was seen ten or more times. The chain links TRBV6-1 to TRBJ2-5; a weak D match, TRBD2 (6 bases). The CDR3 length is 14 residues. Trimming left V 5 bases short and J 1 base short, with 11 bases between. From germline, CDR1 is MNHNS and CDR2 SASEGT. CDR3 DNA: TGTGCCAGCAGTTCGGCGGGGATCCAAGAGACCCAGTACTTC. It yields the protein CASSSAGIQETQYF.

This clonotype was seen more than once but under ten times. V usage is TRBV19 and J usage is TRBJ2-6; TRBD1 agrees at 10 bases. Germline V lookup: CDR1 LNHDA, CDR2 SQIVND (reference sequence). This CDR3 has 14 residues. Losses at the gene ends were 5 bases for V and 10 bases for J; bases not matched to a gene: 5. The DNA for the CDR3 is TGTGCCAGTAGTCCAAGGACAGGGGGAAACGTCCTGACTTTC. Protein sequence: CASSPRTGGNVLTF.

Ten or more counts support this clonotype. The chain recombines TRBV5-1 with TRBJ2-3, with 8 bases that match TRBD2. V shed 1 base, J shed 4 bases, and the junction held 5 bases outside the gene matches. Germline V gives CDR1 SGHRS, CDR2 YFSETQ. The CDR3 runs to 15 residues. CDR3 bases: TGCGCCAGCAGCTTGACTACAGCGGGAGCAGATACGCAGTATTTT. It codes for CASSLTTAGADTQYF. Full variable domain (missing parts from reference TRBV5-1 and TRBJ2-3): KAGVTQTPRYLIKTRGQQVTLSCSPISGHRSVSWYQQTPGQGLQFLFEYFSETQRNKGNFPGRFSGRQFSNSRSEMNVSTLELGDSALYLCASSLTTAGADTQYFGPGTRLTVL.

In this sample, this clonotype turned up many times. Here the CDR3 DNA reads TGTGCCAGCCTAGCGGGAGACCGCACAGATACGCAGTATTTT. Translation: CASLAGDRTDTQYF. This chain links TRBV6-1 with TRBJ2-3, with TRBD2 identical over 10 bases. The trim removed 8 bases at V and 1 base at J, leaving 3 bases unmatched. The germline V gene has CDR1 MNHNS and CDR2 SASEGT. The CDR3 is made up of 14 amino acids.

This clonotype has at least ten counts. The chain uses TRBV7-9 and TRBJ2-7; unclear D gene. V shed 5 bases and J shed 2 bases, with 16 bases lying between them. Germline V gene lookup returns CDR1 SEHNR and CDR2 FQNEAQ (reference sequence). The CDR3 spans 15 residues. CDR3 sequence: CASSPPEAAAYEQYF. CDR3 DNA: TGTGCCAGCAGCCCCCCCGAGGCAGCTGCCTACGAGCAGTACTTC.